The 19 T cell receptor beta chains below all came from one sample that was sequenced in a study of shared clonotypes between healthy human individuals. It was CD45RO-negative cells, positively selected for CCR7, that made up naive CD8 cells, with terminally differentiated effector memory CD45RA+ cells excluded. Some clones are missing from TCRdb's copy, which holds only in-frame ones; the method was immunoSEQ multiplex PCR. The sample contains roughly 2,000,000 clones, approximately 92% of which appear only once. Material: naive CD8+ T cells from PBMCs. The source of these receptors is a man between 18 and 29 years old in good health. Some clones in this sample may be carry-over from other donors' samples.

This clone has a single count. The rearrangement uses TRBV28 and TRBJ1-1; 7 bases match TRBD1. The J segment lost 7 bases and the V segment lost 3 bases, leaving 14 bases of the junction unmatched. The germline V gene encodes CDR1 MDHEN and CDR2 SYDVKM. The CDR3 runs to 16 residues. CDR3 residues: CASSFPPTGVAGEAFF. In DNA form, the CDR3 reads TGTGCCAGCAGTTTTCCTCCAACAGGGGTAGCGGGTGAAGCTTTCTTT.

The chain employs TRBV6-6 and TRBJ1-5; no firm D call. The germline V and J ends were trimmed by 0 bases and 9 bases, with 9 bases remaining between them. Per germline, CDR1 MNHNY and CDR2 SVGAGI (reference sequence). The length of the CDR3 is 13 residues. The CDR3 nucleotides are TGTGCCAGCAGTTACTCGACCCCAAGGCCCCAGCATTTT. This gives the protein CASSYSTPRPQHF.

CDR3 sequence: CASNPGGALATQYF. The CDR3 DNA reads as TGTGCCAGCAATCCGGGGGGAGCCCTCGCGACCCAGTACTTC. V usage is TRBV6-6 and J usage is TRBJ2-5; 7 bases are shared with TRBD2. In germline, CDR1 is MNHNY, CDR2 SVGAGI (reference sequence). V shed 7 bases and J 7 bases; nucleotides not matched to a gene: 12. This CDR3 region has 14 residues.

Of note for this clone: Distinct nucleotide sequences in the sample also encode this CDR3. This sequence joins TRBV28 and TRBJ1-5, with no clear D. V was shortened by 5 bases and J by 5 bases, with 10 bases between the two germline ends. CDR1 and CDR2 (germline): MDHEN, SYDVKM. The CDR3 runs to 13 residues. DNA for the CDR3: TGTGCCAGCAGTCCGCGCCTCGATCAGCCCCAGCATTTT. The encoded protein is CASSPRLDQPQHF.

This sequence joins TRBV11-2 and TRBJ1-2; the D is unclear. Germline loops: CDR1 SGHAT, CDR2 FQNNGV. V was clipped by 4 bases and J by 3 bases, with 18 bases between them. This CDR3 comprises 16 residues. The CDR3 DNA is TGTGCCAGCAGCTCCAATCCGACTCTGGCCCACTATGGCTACACCTTC. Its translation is CASSSNPTLAHYGYTF. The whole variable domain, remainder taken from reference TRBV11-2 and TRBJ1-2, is EAGVAQSPRYKIIEKRQSVAFWCNPISGHATLYWYQQILGQGPKLLIQFQNNGVVDDSQLPKDRFSAERLKGVDSTLKIQPAKLEDSAVYLCASSSNPTLAHYGYTFGSGTRLTVV.

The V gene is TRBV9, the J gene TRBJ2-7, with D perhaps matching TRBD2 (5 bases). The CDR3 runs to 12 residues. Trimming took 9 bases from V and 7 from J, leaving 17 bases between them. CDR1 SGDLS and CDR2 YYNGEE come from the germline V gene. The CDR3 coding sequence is TGTGCCACTAACGGAGGAGATGGTGAGCAGTACTTC. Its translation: CATNGGDGEQYF.

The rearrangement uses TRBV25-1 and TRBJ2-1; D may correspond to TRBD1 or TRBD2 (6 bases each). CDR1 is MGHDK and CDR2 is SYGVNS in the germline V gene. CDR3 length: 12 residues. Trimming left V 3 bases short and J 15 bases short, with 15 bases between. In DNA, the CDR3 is TGTGCCAGCAGTGATGGGGGGCCGAGGTCGTTCTTC. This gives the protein CASSDGGPRSFF.

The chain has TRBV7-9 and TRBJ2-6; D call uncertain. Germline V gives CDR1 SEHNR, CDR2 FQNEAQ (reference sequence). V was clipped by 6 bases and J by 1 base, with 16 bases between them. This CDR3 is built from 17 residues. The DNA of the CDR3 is TGTGCCAGCAGTCAACGTACCCAACATTCTGGGGCCAACGTCCTGACTTTC. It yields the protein CASSQRTQHSGANVLTF.

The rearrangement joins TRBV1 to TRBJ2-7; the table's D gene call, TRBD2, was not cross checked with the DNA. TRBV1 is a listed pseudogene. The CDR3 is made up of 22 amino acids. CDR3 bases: TGCACCAGCAGCCAAGTATCGACTTCCCCCGCCTCCTGGGAGCGGGAGTGCCACGAGCAGTACTTC. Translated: CTSSQVSTSPASWERECHEQYF.

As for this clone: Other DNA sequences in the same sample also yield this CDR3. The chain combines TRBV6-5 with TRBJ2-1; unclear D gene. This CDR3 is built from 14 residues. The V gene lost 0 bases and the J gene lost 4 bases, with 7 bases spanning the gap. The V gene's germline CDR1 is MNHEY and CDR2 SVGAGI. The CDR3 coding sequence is TGTGCCAGCAGTTACTCGTCAGGATACAATGAGCAGTTCTTC. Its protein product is CASSYSSGYNEQFF.

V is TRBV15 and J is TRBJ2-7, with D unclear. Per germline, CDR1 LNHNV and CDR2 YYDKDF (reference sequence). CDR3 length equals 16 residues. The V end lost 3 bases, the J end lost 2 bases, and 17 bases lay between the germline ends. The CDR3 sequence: CATSSLGIRSTYEQYF. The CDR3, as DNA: TGTGCCACCAGCAGCTTGGGGATCAGATCAACCTACGAGCAGTACTTC.

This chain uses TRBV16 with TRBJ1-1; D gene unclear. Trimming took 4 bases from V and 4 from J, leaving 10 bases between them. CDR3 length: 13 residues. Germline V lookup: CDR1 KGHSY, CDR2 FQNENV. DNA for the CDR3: TGTGCCAGCAGCCCCTACACGGGCACTGAAGCTTTCTTT. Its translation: CASSPYTGTEAFF.

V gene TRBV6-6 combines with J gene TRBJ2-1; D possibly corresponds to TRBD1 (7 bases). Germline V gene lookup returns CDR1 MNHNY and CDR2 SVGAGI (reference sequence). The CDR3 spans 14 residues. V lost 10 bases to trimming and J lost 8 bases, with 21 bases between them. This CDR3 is CATHPRGGGDEQFF. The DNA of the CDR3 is TGTGCCACACACCCCCGTGGAGGGGGCGATGAGCAGTTCTTC.

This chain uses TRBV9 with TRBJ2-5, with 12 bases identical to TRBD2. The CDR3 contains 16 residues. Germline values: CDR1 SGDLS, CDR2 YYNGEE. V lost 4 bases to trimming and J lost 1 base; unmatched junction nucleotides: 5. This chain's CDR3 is CASSRRTSGTQETQYF. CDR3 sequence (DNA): TGTGCCAGCAGCAGACGGACTAGCGGGACCCAAGAGACCCAGTACTTC.

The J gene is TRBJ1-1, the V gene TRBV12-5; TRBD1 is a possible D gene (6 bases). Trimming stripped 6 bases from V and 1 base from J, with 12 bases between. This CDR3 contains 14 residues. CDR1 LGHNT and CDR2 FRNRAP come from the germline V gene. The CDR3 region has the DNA TGTGCTAGTGGGTGGGGGACAAGGAACACTGAAGCTTTCTTT. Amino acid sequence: CASGWGTRNTEAFF.

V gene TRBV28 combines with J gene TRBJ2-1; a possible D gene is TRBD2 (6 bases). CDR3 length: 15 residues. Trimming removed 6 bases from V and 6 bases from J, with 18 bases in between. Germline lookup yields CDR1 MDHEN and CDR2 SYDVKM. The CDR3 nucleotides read TGTGCCAGCAGGGGCGAGGAGGGCGCCTCCAATGAGCAGTTCTTC. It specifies CASRGEEGASNEQFF. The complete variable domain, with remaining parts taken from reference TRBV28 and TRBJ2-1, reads DVKVTQSSRYLVKRTGEKVFLECVQDMDHENMFWYRQDPGLGLRLIYFSYDVKMKEKGDIPEGYSVSREKKERFSLILESASTNQTSMYLCASRGEEGASNEQFFGPGTRLTVL.

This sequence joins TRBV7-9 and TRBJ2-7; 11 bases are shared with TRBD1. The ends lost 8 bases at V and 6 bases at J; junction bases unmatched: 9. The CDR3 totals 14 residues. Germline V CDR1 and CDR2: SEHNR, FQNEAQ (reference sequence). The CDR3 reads CASVAGTGGSEQYF. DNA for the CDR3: TGTGCCAGCGTCGCCGGGACAGGGGGGTCCGAGCAGTACTTC.

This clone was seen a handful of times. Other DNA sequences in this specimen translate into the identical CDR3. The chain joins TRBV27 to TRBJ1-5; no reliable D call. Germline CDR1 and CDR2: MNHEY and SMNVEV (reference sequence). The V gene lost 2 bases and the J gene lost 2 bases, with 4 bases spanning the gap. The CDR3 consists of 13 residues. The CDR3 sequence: CASSLVGNQPQHF. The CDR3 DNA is TGTGCCAGCAGTTTAGTTGGCAATCAGCCCCAGCATTTT.

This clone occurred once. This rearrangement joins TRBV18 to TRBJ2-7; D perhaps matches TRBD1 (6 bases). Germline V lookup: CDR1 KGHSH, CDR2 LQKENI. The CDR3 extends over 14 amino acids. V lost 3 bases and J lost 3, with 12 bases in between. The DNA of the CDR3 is TGTGCCAGCTCACCCCGGGACAACCTCTACGAGCAGTACTTC. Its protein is CASSPRDNLYEQYF.